This TCR beta chain was identified during a study of T cell changes during pregnancy in multiple sclerosis. Trimming took 10 bases from V and 3 from J; bases not matched to a gene: 16. The germline gives CDR1 LNHDA, CDR2 SQIVND (reference sequence). This CDR3 region has 16 residues. Assay: immunoSEQ multiplex PCR; the TCRdb copy retains only in-frame clones and omits some. This repertoire shows more than 45,000 clones, nearly 95% found once; its top ten account for around 0.48%. The receptor was isolated from a female donor with multiple sclerosis, enrolled in a pregnancy study. The input for sequencing was CD4+ T cells from peripheral blood mononuclear cells, taken in the first trimester of pregnancy. The rearrangement uses TRBV19 and TRBJ2-3; 7 bases agree with TRBD1. This CDR3 reads CANRGQDGPGTDTQYF. The DNA of the CDR3 is TGTGCCAATAGAGGACAGGATGGCCCCGGGACAGATACGCAGTATTTT.